Listed here are 12 T cell receptor beta chains from one sample, sequenced in a study of blood T cell repertoires in COVID-19. The table came from immunoSEQ multiplex PCR; TCRdb's copy has only in-frame clones and leaves some out. The sample lists a few hundred thousand clones; about 87% were seen once. Source material: peripheral blood. The source of these receptors is a man in his 60s who had recovered from COVID-19.

The V call is TRBV6-1, the J call TRBJ1-3; TRBD1 matches 8 bases. J gave up 0 bases and V 3 bases, and 10 bases lay outside the gene matches. Germline CDR1 and CDR2: MNHNS and SASEGT. CDR3 length equals 18 residues. The CDR3 here is CASSDWGYGQGSGNTIYF. The CDR3 DNA is TGTGCCAGCAGTGATTGGGGATATGGACAGGGCTCTGGAAACACCATATATTTT.

V gene TRBV15 combines with J gene TRBJ1-2, with 9 positions matching TRBD1. The germline CDR1 and CDR2 sequences are LNHNV and YYDKDF (reference sequence). The CDR3 spans 14 residues. J lost 2 bases, V lost 5 bases, and 3 bases had no gene match. This CDR3 reads CATSLDRGNYGYTF. For the CDR3, the DNA is TGTGCCACCAGCCTCGACAGGGGGAACTATGGCTACACCTTC.

The chain is built from TRBV4-2 and TRBJ1-3, with D possibly being TRBD1 (5 bases). V was cut by 2 bases and J by 0 bases, with 11 bases left in between. Germline CDR1 LGHNA, CDR2 YNFKEQ. This CDR3 spans 16 amino acids. The DNA for the CDR3 is TGTGCCAGCAGCCAAACCTATAGGGGCTCTGGAAACACCATATATTTT. Protein product: CASSQTYRGSGNTIYF.

J is TRBJ2-3 and V is TRBV5-5; TRBD1 matches 8 bases. Looked up from germline, CDR1 is SGHKS and CDR2 is YYEKEE (reference sequence). The J segment lost 6 bases and the V segment lost 3 bases, leaving 9 bases of the junction unmatched. This CDR3 contains 15 residues. CDR3 sequence: CASSSDRGGLDTQYF. As DNA, the CDR3 is TGTGCCAGCAGCTCCGACAGGGGCGGTTTGGATACGCAGTATTTT.

The chain couples TRBV7-8 to TRBJ2-7, with D maybe TRBD1 (5 bases). The V gene's germline CDR1 is SGHVS and CDR2 FQNEAQ. V lost 1 base and J 7 bases, leaving 17 bases between the germline ends. The CDR3 sequence is 15 residues long. CDR3 region: CASSLDRRGLGEQYF. The CDR3 DNA sequence: TGTGCCAGCAGCTTAGACAGGCGAGGCCTTGGGGAGCAGTACTTC.

This clone was found many times. The chain employs TRBV2 and TRBJ2-3; TRBD2 matches at 8 bases. CDR3 length equals 14 residues. Germline loops: CDR1 SNHLY, CDR2 FYNNEI. V dropped 7 bases and J dropped 2; count of bases not matched to a gene: 5. CDR3 nucleotides: TGTGCCAGCAAGCCTAGCGGGTACACAGATACGCAGTATTTT. The encoded protein is CASKPSGYTDTQYF. Complete variable domain (other parts from reference TRBV2 and TRBJ2-3): EPEVTQTPSHQVTQMGQEVILRCVPISNHLYFYWYRQILGQKVEFLVSFYNNEISEKSEIFDDQFSVERPDGSNFTLKIRSTKLEDSAMYFCASKPSGYTDTQYFGPGTRLTVL.

The V gene is TRBV7-2, the J gene TRBJ2-3, with TRBD2 matching 7 bases. Germline V lookup: CDR1 SGHTA, CDR2 FQGNSA. J was trimmed by 9 bases and V by 5 bases; bases with no gene match: 14. The length of the CDR3 is 15 residues. The CDR3 DNA reads as TGTGCCAGCAGCCCGTACCCTCCGGGACTACAGACGCAGTATTTT. It encodes CASSPYPPGLQTQYF.

This clone was detected a few times. The chain combines TRBV5-4 with TRBJ2-1, with 10 nucleotides matching TRBD2. With 5 bases clipped from V and 7 bases from J, the junction kept 9 bases outside the gene matches. This CDR3 spans 15 amino acids. Looked up from germline, CDR1 is SGHNT and CDR2 is YYREEE (reference sequence). This CDR3 reads CASREAGGPLNEQFF. The CDR3 nucleotides are TGTGCCAGCAGGGAAGCGGGGGGGCCATTGAATGAGCAGTTCTTC. The whole variable domain, remainder taken from reference TRBV5-4 and TRBJ2-1, is ETGVTQSPTHLIKTRGQQVTLRCSSQSGHNTVSWYQQALGQGPQFIFQYYREEENGRGNFPPRFSGLQFPNYSSELNVNALELDDSALYLCASREAGGPLNEQFFGPGTRLTVL.

This clone occurred a few times. V is TRBV18 and J is TRBJ1-1, with D tentatively TRBD1 (6 bases). Germline loops: CDR1 KGHSH, CDR2 LQKENI. With 2 bases removed from V and 0 bases from J, the gap between germline ends came to 7 bases. The CDR3 is made up of 14 amino acids. CDR3 residues: CASSPGQLNTEAFF. CDR3 nucleotides: TGTGCCAGCTCACCAGGACAGCTGAACACTGAAGCTTTCTTT.

This rearrangement joins TRBV30 to TRBJ1-4, with D possibly TRBD1 on 6 matching bases. This CDR3 is built from 12 residues. Germline V gives CDR1 GTSNPN, CDR2 SVGIG (reference sequence). Deletions cut 8 bases from V and 2 bases from J, with 9 bases between. CDR3 region: CAGTGTNEKLFF. The CDR3 DNA reads as TGTGCCGGCACAGGGACTAATGAAAAACTGTTTTTT.

CDR3 loop: CASSVSGFDTQYF. In nucleotides, the CDR3 is TGTGCCAGCAGCGTATCGGGGTTCGATACGCAGTATTTT. This rearrangement joins TRBV9 to TRBJ2-3; the D gene is possibly TRBD2 (5 bases). The CDR3 totals 13 residues. Per the germline V gene, CDR1 is SGDLS and CDR2 is YYNGEE. Trimming pared 1 base from V and 6 bases from J, leaving 9 bases between.

The rearrangement links TRBV23-1 to TRBJ2-7, with 7 bases matching TRBD1. TRBV23-1 is sorted into the ORF group, with uncertain function. V lost 0 bases, J lost 3 bases, and 8 bases stayed unmatched. This CDR3 contains 16 residues. As DNA, the CDR3 is TGCGCCAGCAGTCAATCCCGGGACAGAGCTTTCTACGAGCAGTACTTC. It encodes CASSQSRDRAFYEQYF.